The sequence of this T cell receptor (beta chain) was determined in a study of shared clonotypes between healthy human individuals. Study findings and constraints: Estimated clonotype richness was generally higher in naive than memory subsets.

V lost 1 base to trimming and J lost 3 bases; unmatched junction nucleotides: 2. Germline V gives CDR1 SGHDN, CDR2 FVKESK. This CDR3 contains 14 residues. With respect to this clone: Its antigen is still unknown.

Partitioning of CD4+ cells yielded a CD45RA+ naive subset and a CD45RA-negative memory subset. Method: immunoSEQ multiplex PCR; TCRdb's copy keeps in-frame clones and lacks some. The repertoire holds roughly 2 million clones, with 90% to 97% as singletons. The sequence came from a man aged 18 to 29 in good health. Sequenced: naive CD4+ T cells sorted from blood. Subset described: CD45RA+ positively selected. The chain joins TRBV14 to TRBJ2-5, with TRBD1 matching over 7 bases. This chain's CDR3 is CASSQGTGKETQYF. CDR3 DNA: TGTGCCAGCAGCCAAGGGACAGGAAAAGAGACCCAGTACTTC.